Each of the 27 T cell receptor beta chains below was sequenced from the same sample in a study of blood T cell repertoires in COVID-19 (dated by TCRdb to the early 2020s). Library preparation was by the immunoSEQ multiplex PCR assay. In its TCRdb copy, this immuneACCESS table keeps in-frame sequences only and misses some clones. Where compared with another copy, unresolved V genes explain less than half of these, and the others have no known cause. The sample includes under 300,000 clones, with approximately 84% observed a single time. More than 1.4% of the sample comes from the top ten. Material: peripheral blood. These receptors were collected from a human donor with COVID-19, enrolled during active disease. The donor label of this sample is uncertain.

The chain employs TRBV5-1 and TRBJ2-1, with TRBD1 as a possible D gene (5 bases). V was trimmed by 2 bases and J by 5 bases, leaving 8 bases between them. There are 13 residues in the CDR3. CDR1 and CDR2 (germline): SGHRS, YFSETQ. The CDR3 DNA follows: TGCGCCAGCAGCTTAGGGGTGGACAATGAGCAGTTCTTC. Translation: CASSLGVDNEQFF.

J is TRBJ2-1 and V is TRBV5-4; TRBD2 matches 11 bases. Germline V gives CDR1 SGHNT, CDR2 YYREEE (reference sequence). J lost 6 bases, V lost 4 bases, and 6 bases had no gene match. The CDR3 is 15 amino acids. In DNA form, the CDR3 reads TGTGCCAGCAGCGAGGATAGCGGGAGGGCCAATGAGCAGTTCTTC. Translation gives CASSEDSGRANEQFF.

In this sample, this clone turned up a few times. The chain is built from TRBV3-1 (or the pseudogene TRBV3-2) and TRBJ1-5, with D possibly matching TRBD1 (6 bases). The CDR3 sequence is 14 residues long. Germline CDR1 and CDR2: LGHDT and YNNKEL (reference sequence). V lost 5 bases to trimming and J lost 6 bases, with 14 bases between them. The CDR3 sequence: CASSYERGGQPQHF. The CDR3, as DNA: TGTGCCAGCAGCTACGAACGAGGGGGTCAGCCCCAGCATTTT.

J is TRBJ2-3 and V is TRBV5-1; TRBD2 aligns across 11 bases. Germline V CDR1 and CDR2: SGHRS, YFSETQ. V trimming: 4 bases; J trimming: 5 bases; junction bases outside the gene matches: 9. The CDR3 runs 16 residues. DNA of the CDR3: TGCGCCAGCAGCGACACTAGCGGGAGAGGTATAGATACGCAGTATTTT. Protein sequence: CASSDTSGRGIDTQYF.

This chain links TRBV5-8 with TRBJ1-2; unclear D gene. Germline V CDR1 and CDR2: SGHTS, YDEGEE. The CDR3 sequence is 12 residues long. Trimming left V 4 bases short and J 8 bases short, with 12 bases between. DNA for the CDR3: TGTGCCAGCAGCCTCGCGAGGGAAGGCTACACCTTC. Protein: CASSLAREGYTF.

This clone appeared a single time. This chain connects TRBV7-2 to TRBJ1-1, with D maybe TRBD1 (6 bases). The CDR3 contains 15 residues. The germline V and J ends were trimmed by 5 bases and 1 base, with 14 bases remaining between them. The germline V gene encodes CDR1 SGHTA and CDR2 FQGNSA. Here the CDR3 reads CASSTQATGNTEAFF. The CDR3, as DNA: TGTGCCAGCAGCACACAGGCGACAGGGAACACTGAAGCTTTCTTT.

The chain employs TRBV29-1 and TRBJ1-4; weak D call: TRBD1 (6 bases). This CDR3 has 13 residues. V lost 1 base, J lost 10 bases, and 13 bases lay in between. CDR1 and CDR2 from the germline V gene are SQVTM and ANQGSEA. The CDR3 nucleotides are TGCAGCGTTGAAGTCGTGGAAGGGGGAAAACTGTTTTTT. Protein product: CSVEVVEGGKLFF.

V usage is TRBV11-2 and J usage is TRBJ1-4; D uncertain. The V end lost 5 bases, the J end lost 4 bases, and 14 bases lay between the germline ends. There are 15 residues in the CDR3. The germline gives CDR1 SGHAT, CDR2 FQNNGV. Here the CDR3 DNA reads TGTGCCAGCAGCGCACCCCGGGGAGGTAATGAAAAACTGTTTTTT. This codes for CASSAPRGGNEKLFF.

The rearrangement joins TRBV5-6 to TRBJ1-2, with D possibly TRBD1 on 5 matching bases. Germline V gene lookup returns CDR1 SGHDT and CDR2 YYEEEE. Trimming cost V 0 bases and J 3 bases, with 9 bases left between them. This CDR3 has 14 residues. The CDR3 sequence: CASSLGRADYGYTF. The CDR3 nucleotides read TGTGCCAGCAGCTTGGGCAGGGCTGACTATGGCTACACCTTC. The whole variable domain, filled in from reference TRBV5-6 and TRBJ1-2, reads DAGVTQSPTHLIKTRGQQVTLRCSPKSGHDTVSWYQQALGQGPQFIFQYYEEEERQRGNFPDRFSGHQFPNYSSELNVNALLLGDSALYLCASSLGRADYGYTFGSGTRLTVV.

This rearrangement joins TRBV9 to TRBJ2-6; possibly TRBD1 for D (5 bases). V gave up 4 bases and J gave up 2 bases, with 7 bases separating them. There are 14 residues in the CDR3. Germline loops: CDR1 SGDLS, CDR2 YYNGEE. The CDR3 DNA is TGTGCCAGCAGCCTACAGGCTGGGGCCAACGTCCTGACTTTC. Translated, it gives CASSLQAGANVLTF.

With regard to this clone: The junction departs from the called germline gene at one end, perhaps through a read error. This chain connects TRBV30 to TRBJ2-7; 9 bases are a match to TRBD2. The CDR3 consists of 11 residues. Germline CDR1 reads GTSNPN; CDR2 reads SVGIG (reference sequence). The DNA for the CDR3 is TGTGCCTGGAGTGTAGGGACTAGCCCCGTTTTC. It is translated as CAWSVGTSPVF. Full variable domain (missing parts from reference TRBV30 and TRBJ2-7): SQTIHQWPATLVQPVGSPLSLECTVEGTSNPNLYWYRQAAGRGLQLLFYSVGIGQISSEVPQNLSASRPQDRQFILSSKKLLLSDSGFYLCAWSVGTSPVFGPGTRLTVT.

The chain carries TRBV12-3 or TRBV12-4 and TRBJ1-2; a possible D gene is TRBD1 (6 bases). CDR3 length: 13 amino acids. Trimming stripped 5 bases from V and 4 bases from J, with 11 bases between. This CDR3 is CASSDGDIYGYTF. CDR3 nucleotide sequence: TGTGCCAGCAGTGACGGGGACATCTATGGCTACACCTTC.

The rearrangement joins TRBV30 to TRBJ2-1; TRBD2 matches 13 bases. After removal of 6 bases from V and 16 bases from J, the junction contained 3 bases not matched to a gene. Per the germline V gene, CDR1 is GTSNPN and CDR2 is SVGIG (reference sequence). The CDR3 is made up of 10 amino acids. CDR3 nucleotides: TGTGCCTGTGGGACTAGCGGGGCCTTCTTC. Translation gives CACGTSGAFF.

The V and J genes are TRBV30 and TRBJ1-3; the D gene is possibly TRBD1 (5 bases). Germline V gene data show CDR1 as GTSNPN and CDR2 as SVGIG (reference sequence). This CDR3 is built from 15 residues. Deletions cut 2 bases from V and 4 bases from J, with 15 bases between. The CDR3: CAWSTKSRVGNTIYF. For the CDR3, the DNA is TGTGCCTGGAGTACCAAGTCCAGGGTGGGAAACACCATATATTTT.

The chain joins TRBV10-3 to TRBJ2-7; D possibly corresponds to TRBD1 (6 bases). V lost 3 bases to trimming and J lost 5 bases, with 11 bases between them. This CDR3 has 13 amino acids. Germline CDR1 ENHRY, CDR2 SYGVKD. For the CDR3, the DNA is TGTGCCATCAGTGAAGACAGGACCCACGAGCAGTACTTC. Its protein product is CAISEDRTHEQYF.

The CDR3 DNA sequence: TGTGCCAGCAGCCTAAGGACTAGCGGTTCACCCGTTTACAATGAGCAGTTCTTC. It codes for CASSLRTSGSPVYNEQFF. The genes are TRBV13 and TRBJ2-1; 10 bases line up with TRBD2. Germline CDR1 reads PRHDT; CDR2 reads FYEKMQ (reference sequence). The CDR3 extends over 18 amino acids. The junction had 14 bases not matched to a gene; V was cut back by 5 bases and J by 4 bases.

This chain joins TRBV28 and TRBJ2-5; 10 bases are a match to TRBD1. With V trimmed by 2 bases and J by 5 bases, 5 bases remained unmatched. Germline CDR1 is MDHEN and CDR2 is SYDVKM. The CDR3 spans 15 residues. DNA of the CDR3: TGTGCCAGCAGTTTAGGACAGGGGGTGGTGGAGACCCAGTACTTC. It encodes CASSLGQGVVETQYF. Looking up the rest from reference TRBV28 and TRBJ2-5 gives the full variable domain: DVKVTQSSRYLVKRTGEKVFLECVQDMDHENMFWYRQDPGLGLRLIYFSYDVKMKEKGDIPEGYSVSREKKERFSLILESASTNQTSMYLCASSLGQGVVETQYFGPGTRLLVL.

The chain employs TRBV24-1 and TRBJ2-2; tentatively, D is TRBD1 (5 bases). The length of the CDR3 is 18 residues. The ends were cut back, 5 bases at V and 3 bases at J, with 21 bases in the middle. Per germline, CDR1 KGHDR and CDR2 SFDVKD. The CDR3 nucleotides are TGTGCCACCAGTGGCCTCGGATGGAGTGGGGCCTACACCGGGGAGCTGTTTTTT. This codes for CATSGLGWSGAYTGELFF.

This clone was seen more than once but under ten times. This sequence joins TRBV5-1 and TRBJ2-5; 7 nucleotides line up with TRBD1. Germline CDR1 reads SGHRS; CDR2 reads YFSETQ. Trimming cost V 0 bases and J 2 bases; bases outside gene matches: 4. This CDR3 is 15 amino acids long. In nucleotides, the CDR3 is TGCGCCAGCAGCTTGGACTTACAGGGGCAAGAGACCCAGTACTTC. Its protein product is CASSLDLQGQETQYF.

This clone showed up just once. The gene calls are TRBV28 and TRBJ1-1; possible D gene TRBD1, 6 bases. This CDR3 contains 16 residues. Deletions cut 7 bases from V and 1 base from J, with 19 bases between. Germline CDR1 reads MDHEN; CDR2 reads SYDVKM. CDR3 amino acids: CASTPGVRGENTEAFF. The CDR3, as DNA: TGTGCCAGCACTCCAGGGGTCCGGGGTGAGAACACTGAAGCTTTCTTT.

This clone was observed once. This chain connects TRBV25-1 to TRBJ1-5; D is possibly TRBD1 (5 bases). Germline values: CDR1 MGHDK, CDR2 SYGVNS. The germline V and J ends were trimmed by 5 bases and 6 bases, with 14 bases remaining between them. This CDR3 has 14 amino acids. The CDR3 DNA follows: TGTGCCAGCAGTCGCGGGGCGGGTGTTCAGCCCCAGCATTTT. Protein sequence: CASSRGAGVQPQHF.

This sequence joins TRBV15 and TRBJ2-7; 8 nucleotides agree with TRBD2. Trimming cost V 1 base and J 3 bases; bases outside gene matches: 5. The germline gives CDR1 LNHNV, CDR2 YYDKDF (reference sequence). This CDR3 comprises 15 residues. The CDR3 bases are TGTGCCACCAGCAGAGCCTTTAGCGGGGACTACGAGCAGTACTTC. Translated, it gives CATSRAFSGDYEQYF.

The chain is built from TRBV12-5 and TRBJ2-5; 10 nucleotides agree with TRBD1. J gave up 4 bases and V 3 bases, and 5 bases lay outside the gene matches. There are 15 residues in the CDR3. CDR1 is LGHNT, CDR2 FRNRAP, per germline. CDR3 residues: CASGLDRGRGETQYF. The CDR3 DNA follows: TGTGCTAGTGGTTTAGACAGGGGGCGAGGAGAGACCCAGTACTTC. The full variable domain, in which reference TRBV12-5 and TRBJ2-5 provide the parts outside the CDR3, is DARVTQTPRHKVTEMGQEVTMRCQPILGHNTVFWYRQTMMQGLELLAYFRNRAPLDDSGMPKDRFSAEMPDATLATLKIQPSEPRDSAVYFCASGLDRGRGETQYFGPGTRLLVL.

The rearrangement uses TRBV30 and TRBJ1-5; perhaps TRBD1 as D (5 bases). The CDR3 has 16 residues. CDR1 and CDR2 from the germline V gene are GTSNPN and SVGIG (reference sequence). V was shortened by 1 base and J by 4 bases, with 17 bases between the two germline ends. The chain's CDR3 is CAWSDPRARENQPQHF. The CDR3 DNA sequence: TGTGCCTGGAGTGACCCCCGGGCCAGGGAAAATCAGCCCCAGCATTTT.

The chain carries TRBV30 and TRBJ2-2, with 10 bases that match TRBD1. This CDR3 spans 14 amino acids. With 5 bases clipped from V and 6 bases from J, the junction kept 6 bases outside the gene matches. Germline V CDR1 and CDR2: GTSNPN, SVGIG (reference sequence). The CDR3 DNA reads as TGTGCCTGGGGGGGACAGGGGATAGCCGGGGAGCTGTTTTTT. This translates into CAWGGQGIAGELFF.

The V call is TRBV15, the J call TRBJ1-2; D not resolved. V was trimmed by 0 bases and J by 1 base, leaving 15 bases between them. Germline V gene data show CDR1 as LNHNV and CDR2 as YYDKDF (reference sequence). This CDR3 has 17 amino acids. The CDR3 nucleotides are TGTGCCACCAGCAGAGATCAGGCACAGCGGCTTAACTATGGCTACACCTTC. Translation: CATSRDQAQRLNYGYTF.

This chain connects TRBV20-1 to TRBJ2-7; 7 bases align to TRBD2. Germline CDR1 DFQATT, CDR2 SNEGSKA (reference sequence). The ends lost 8 bases at V and 3 bases at J; junction bases unmatched: 4. The CDR3 loop spans 11 amino acids. The CDR3 nucleotides are TGCAGTACCAGGGACTACTACGAGCAGTACTTC. It encodes CSTRDYYEQYF.